This TCR beta chain is drawn from a study of cytomegalovirus exposure and HLA in healthy donors. About the study: Early on, a data release was issued that held 80 million to 90 million unique TCRs from HLA-typed donors. Study conclusions and caveats: Some V segments, TRBV6-2 and TRBV6-3 among them, were indistinguishable and were therefore excluded. The authors confirmed in vitro that three CMV-associated chains were specific for CMV antigens.

The PCR ran on 60 Vbeta and 13 Jbeta primers. TCRdb's copy holds only in-frame clones and misses some; the assay was immunoSEQ multiplex PCR. The sample consists of roughly 99,000 clones, roughly three quarters of them appearing once. Regarding this clone: Its matching antigen is unknown.

Germline V lookup: CDR1 MNHEY, CDR2 SVGAGI. The CDR3 covers 14 residues. J gave up 8 bases and V 5 bases, and 5 bases lay outside the gene matches. The sequenced material came from PBMCs. This TCR was sampled from a male donor in good health and CMV-seropositive. V gene TRBV6-5 combines with J gene TRBJ1-4; 10 bases line up with TRBD1. CDR3 DNA: TGTGCCAGCAGTAAGACAGGGGGCCAGGAAAAACTGTTTTTT. Its translation is CASSKTGGQEKLFF.